The clone carrying this T cell receptor (beta chain) has a single count. Antigen: not known. This may be a read error: a much more frequent sequence differs by one nucleotide. Fresh peripheral blood, 10 ml, yielded the PBMCs. The record originates from a study of T cells in Graves' hyperthyroidism and ophthalmopathy. About the study: Peripheral blood was collected at initial diagnosis, before any treatment. Study-wide findings and caveats: Patients with ophthalmopathy were separated from those with stable hyperthyroidism by a 13 V-J model. Most expanded thyroid clonotypes above 0.001 recurred in blood.

Regions amplified from RNA transcripts were the TCR beta CDR3 regions. An initial round of RT-PCR targeting the TCR CDR3 relied on the HTBI primer set. TCRdb used MiXCR to reprocess the multiplex PCR reads, holding one entry per CDR3 protein. This sample has around 390,000 distinct CDR3 sequences, with more than 14% found just once. This CDR3 comprises 14 residues. Germline V gene lookup returns CDR1 SGHTA and CDR2 FQGTGA. This TCR derives from a woman in her twenties or thirties with Graves' ophthalmopathy. Sequencing used blood. The V and J genes are TRBV7-3 and TRBJ2-3; TRBD1 matches at 10 bases. The CDR3 nucleotides read TGTGCCGGCAGCCCCCGGACAGGGGGGGATACGCAGTATTTT. Amino acids: CAGSPRTGGDTQYF.